This record covers a single T cell receptor beta chain. Recruitment covered roughly 24 US areas and drew participants whose ages spanned roughly 18 to 90 years. Recovery among Cohort 3 donors was established by two negative PCRs, clearance, or symptom resolution. The source of the sample is a study of blood T cell repertoires in COVID-19. On the study more broadly: Italy, Spain and the United States were the sources of the convalescent and acute COVID-19 samples. Nucleic acid was either cDNA or gDNA, and it came from T cells, B-cell-depleted T cells, or PBMCs.

Germline CDR1 and CDR2: SGHAT and FQNNGV. V shed 0 bases and J shed 2 bases, with 10 bases lying between them. The CDR3 runs 15 residues. Clones were read by immunoSEQ multiplex PCR, and TCRdb kept only the in-frame ones, dropping some. The table lists about 410,000 clones, roughly 91% of them singletons. The chain is built from TRBV11-2 and TRBJ2-5, with no clear D. Sequencing input: PBMCs or T cells enriched from blood (not recorded which). The sequence derives from a man aged 18 to 29 who had recovered from COVID-19. CDR3 DNA sequence: TGTGCCAGCAGCTTAGATTTCGGTAAACAAGAGACCCAGTACTTC. Translated: CASSLDFGKQETQYF.